This TCR beta chain was documented in a study of molecular identifiers for immune sequencing clone quantification. This clonotype was counted at least ten times. Between roughly 19,000 and 1,100,000 sorted cells, with 10%, 30% or 50% RNA, yielded naive CD8 libraries. Each CDR3 protein gets one entry after TCRdb re-called the PCR reads with MiXCR. The table has approximately 630,000 distinct CDR3 sequences, around 25% seen once. CDR3 length: 15 amino acids. CDR1 and CDR2 from the germline V gene are SGHDT and YYEEEE. Trimming took off 1 base at V and 7 bases at J, with 17 bases between the two ends. Sequenced input: naive CD8+ T cells from blood, with Jurkat cell RNA spiked in. Specified subset: FACS-sorted CD8+CD4-CCR7+CD45RA+ naive T cells. The J gene is TRBJ1-1, the V gene TRBV5-6, with a tentative D call TRBD1 (5 bases). The clonotype originates from a human donor in good health. Some libraries in this study had Jurkat cell RNA spiked in. The CDR3 protein is CASSLWGAHSIEAFF. CDR3 sequence (DNA): TGTGCCAGCAGCTTGTGGGGCGCACACAGTATTGAAGCTTTCTTT.